This T cell receptor beta chain stems from a study of blood T cell repertoires in COVID-19. The wider study: From the United States, Italy and Spain came samples of acute and convalescent COVID-19. T cells, B-cell-depleted T cells, or PBMCs provided the cDNA or gDNA that served as material.

In the original workflow: Reference gene primers were amplified, and this amplification served to estimate nucleated cell counts. Data came from immunoSEQ multiplex PCR; TCRdb stores just in-frame clones and leaves some out. D and trimming come from the DNA, and the V and J calls and clone size come from that table. This table has about 250,000 clones, 70% to 85% appearing once. Sample: peripheral blood. The sequence came from a woman older than 75 with acute or convalescent COVID-19.

CDR3 residues: CASSAGGLGQPQHF. CDR3 bases: TGTGCCAGCAGTGCAGGGGGCCTGGGTCAGCCCCAGCATTTT. The chain uses TRBV6-6 and TRBJ1-5; 8 positions agree with TRBD1. The ends lost 5 bases at V and 6 bases at J; junction bases unmatched: 6. Germline values: CDR1 MNHNY, CDR2 SVGAGI (reference sequence). This CDR3 is 14 amino acids long.